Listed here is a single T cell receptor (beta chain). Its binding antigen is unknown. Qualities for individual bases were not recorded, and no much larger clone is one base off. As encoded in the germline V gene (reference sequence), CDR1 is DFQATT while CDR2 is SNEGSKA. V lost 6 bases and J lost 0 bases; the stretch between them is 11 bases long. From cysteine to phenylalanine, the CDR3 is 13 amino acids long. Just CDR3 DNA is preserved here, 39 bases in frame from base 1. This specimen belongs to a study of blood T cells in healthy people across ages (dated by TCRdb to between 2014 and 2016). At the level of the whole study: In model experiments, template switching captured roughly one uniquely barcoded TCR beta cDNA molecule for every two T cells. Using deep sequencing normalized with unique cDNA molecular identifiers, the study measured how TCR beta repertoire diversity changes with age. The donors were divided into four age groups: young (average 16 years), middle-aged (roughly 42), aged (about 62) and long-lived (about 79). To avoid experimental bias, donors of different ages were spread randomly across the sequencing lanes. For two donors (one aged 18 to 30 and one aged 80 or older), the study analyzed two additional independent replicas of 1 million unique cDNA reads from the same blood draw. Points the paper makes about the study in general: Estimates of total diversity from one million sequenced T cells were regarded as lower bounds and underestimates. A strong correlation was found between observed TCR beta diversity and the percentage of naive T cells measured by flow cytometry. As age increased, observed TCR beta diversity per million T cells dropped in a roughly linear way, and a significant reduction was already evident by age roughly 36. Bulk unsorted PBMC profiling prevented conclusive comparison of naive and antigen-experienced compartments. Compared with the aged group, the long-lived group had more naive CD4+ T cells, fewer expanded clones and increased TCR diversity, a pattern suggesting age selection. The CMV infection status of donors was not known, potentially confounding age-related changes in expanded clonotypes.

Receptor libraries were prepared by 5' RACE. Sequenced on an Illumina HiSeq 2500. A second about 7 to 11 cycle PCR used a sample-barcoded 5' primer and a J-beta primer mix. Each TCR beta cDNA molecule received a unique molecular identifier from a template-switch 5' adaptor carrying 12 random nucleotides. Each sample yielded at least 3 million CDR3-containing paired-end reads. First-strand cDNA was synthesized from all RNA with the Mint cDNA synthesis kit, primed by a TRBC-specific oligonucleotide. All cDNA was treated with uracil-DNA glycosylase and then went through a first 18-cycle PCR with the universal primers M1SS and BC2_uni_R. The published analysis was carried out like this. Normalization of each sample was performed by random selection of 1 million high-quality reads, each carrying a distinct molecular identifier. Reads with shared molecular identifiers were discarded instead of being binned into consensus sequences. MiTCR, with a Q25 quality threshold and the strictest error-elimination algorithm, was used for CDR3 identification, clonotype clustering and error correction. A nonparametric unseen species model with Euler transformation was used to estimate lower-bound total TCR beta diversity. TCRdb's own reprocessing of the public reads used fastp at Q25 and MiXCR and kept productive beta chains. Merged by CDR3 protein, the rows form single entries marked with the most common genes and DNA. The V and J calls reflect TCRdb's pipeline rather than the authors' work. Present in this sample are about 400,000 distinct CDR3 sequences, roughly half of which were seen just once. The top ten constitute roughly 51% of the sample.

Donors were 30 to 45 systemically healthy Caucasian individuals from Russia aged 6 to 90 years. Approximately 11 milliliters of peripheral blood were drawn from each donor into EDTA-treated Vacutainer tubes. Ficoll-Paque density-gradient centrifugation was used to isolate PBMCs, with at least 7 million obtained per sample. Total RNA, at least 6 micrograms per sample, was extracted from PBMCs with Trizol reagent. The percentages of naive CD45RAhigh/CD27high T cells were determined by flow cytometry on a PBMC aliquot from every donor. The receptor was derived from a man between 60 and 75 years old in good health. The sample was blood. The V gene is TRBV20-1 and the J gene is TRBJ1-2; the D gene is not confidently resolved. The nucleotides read TGCAGTGCCAGTACAGATTCTAACTATGGCTACACCTTC. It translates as CSASTDSNYGYTF.